This T cell receptor (beta chain) was profiled in a study of cytomegalovirus exposure and HLA in healthy donors. Study results and caveats: When presence/absence was analysed, sequencing depth was taken to be roughly uniform across donors. In an earlier analysis, in some 500 donors, most V segments appeared productive either ~87% or ~30% of the time.

Regarding this clone: As yet, its antigen is unknown.

The CDR3 consists of 14 residues. The junction had 8 bases not matched to a gene; V was cut back by 7 bases and J by 4 bases. Germline V gives CDR1 MNHNY, CDR2 SVGAGI (reference sequence). The PCR made use of 60 Vbeta and 13 Jbeta primers. Authors' processing steps: Some 9.9 million shared chains were among about 80 million unique TCR beta chains counted in a later analysis. Some clones are missing from TCRdb's copy, which holds only in-frame ones; the method was immunoSEQ multiplex PCR. V and J calls and clone size follow that table, whereas D and trimming were derived from the DNA. The sample consists of 100,000 to 120,000 clones, 70% to 85% of them appearing once.

The rearrangement uses TRBV6-6 and TRBJ1-1, with 8 bases fitting TRBD1. The specimen sequenced was PBMCs. This sequence was found in a man aged 30 to 45 in good health and CMV-seropositive. The CDR3 nucleotides are TGTGCCAGCACACAGGACAGGGTGGGCACTGAAGCTTTCTTT. Its protein is CASTQDRVGTEAFF.